The rows below give T cell receptor beta chains drawn from one sample of a study of T cells in Graves' hyperthyroidism and ophthalmopathy. TCRdb re-called the multiplex PCR reads with MiXCR, one entry per CDR3 protein. The table records under 400,000 distinct CDR3 sequences, 18% of them present only once. Sequenced sample: blood. These receptor sequences come from a woman aged 50 to 60 with Graves' hyperthyroidism. The CDR3 runs from the conserved cysteine through the conserved F or W. A D gene is named only where the DNA matches it firmly. A row's size may be missing; if present it is once, few, many or a size class.

few	TRBD2	TRBV9	TRBJ2-2	TGTGCCAGCAGCGTAACTGTAGCGGGGGGCCACAAGTACACCGGGGAGCTGTTTTTT	CASSVTVAGGHKYTGELFF
many	-	TRBV10-2	TRBJ2-7	TGCGCCAGCAGTGCCGCAGCGTTCGAGCAGTACTTC	CASSAAAFEQYF
-	TRBD2	TRBV28	TRBJ2-3	TGTGCCAGCAGACCGTCCCATCTTAGCGGGAGGGCCGGGGGCACGCAGTATTTT	CASRPSHLSGRAGGTQYF
many	-	TRBV11-1	TRBJ2-1	TGTGCCAGCAGCTTAGAAGTGACTAGTGGAAATGAGCAGTTCTTC	CASSLEVTSGNEQFF
many	TRBD2	TRBV2	TRBJ2-1	TGTGCCACGGGGGACTACTCCTACAATGAGCAGTTCTTC	CATGDYSYNEQFF
few	TRBD1	TRBV7-6	TRBJ2-3	TGTGCCAGCAGCTTAACCACAGGGGGCCGGGGAAGGGTGACAGATACGCAGTATTTT	CASSLTTGGRGRVTDTQYF
many	-	TRBV3-1	TRBJ2-1	TGTGCCAGCAGAATATCACACTCCAACAGAAATGAGCAGTTCTTC	CASRISHSNRNEQFF
many	-	TRBV28	TRBJ1-6	TGTGCCAGCAGTTTAGGCGGTTCACCCCTCCACTTT	CASSLGGSPLHF
-	-	TRBV20-1	TRBJ2-5	TGCAGTGCTAGTTCGCCGGAGACCCAGTACTTC	CSASSPETQYF
-	-	TRBV10-2	TRBJ1-6	TGCGCCAGCAGGACTGGGGGCAGGGTGAATTCACCCCTCCACTTT	CASRTGGRVNSPLHF
-	TRBD2	TRBV6-2/TRBV6-3	TRBJ2-7	TGTGCCAGCAGAGCGGGGACGGGTAGCTCCTACGAGCAGTACTTC	CASRAGTGSSYEQYF
-	-	TRBV5-1	TRBJ2-1	TGCGCCAGCAGCCCTCGGGGTTCCTACAATGAGCAGTTCTTC	CASSPRGSYNEQFF
many	TRBD2	TRBV12-3/TRBV12-4	TRBJ2-5	TGTGCCAGCAGCCCAGGGACTAGCGGCCAAGAGACCCAGTACTTC	CASSPGTSGQETQYF
-	-	TRBV5-1	TRBJ1-4	TGCGCCAGCAGCCCCAGCTCGGGAGGGATCCGGGAAAAACTGTTTTTT	CASSPSSGGIREKLFF
-	-	TRBV5-1	TRBJ1-2	TGCGCCAGCAGCTTGCCGGGACTTCCCTATGGCTACACCTTC	CASSLPGLPYGYTF
many	-	TRBV20-1	TRBJ1-2	TGCAGTGCTAGAGATTACAGGGCTAGTGGCTACACCTTC	CSARDYRASGYTF
few	TRBD1	TRBV9	TRBJ1-1	TGTGCCAGCAGCGAGACAGGGTGGGGGACTGAAGCTTTCTTT	CASSETGWGTEAFF
many	-	TRBV6-2/TRBV6-3	TRBJ1-2	TGTGCCAGCAGTTTCGCAGACAGTACCCCTCGCTACACCTTC	CASSFADSTPRYTF
few	TRBD2	TRBV28	TRBJ2-5	TGTGCCAGCAGTATGACTAGCGGGAGAGAGACCCAGTACTTC	CASSMTSGRETQYF
few	-	TRBV6-2/TRBV6-3	TRBJ2-1	TGTGCCAGCAGTTACGCACTGGACCCACCTGAGCAGTTCTTC	CASSYALDPPEQFF
few	TRBD2	TRBV11-2	TRBJ2-3	TGTGCCAGCAGCTCGGGGGGGGACTCTAGCACAGATACGCAGTATTTT	CASSSGGDSSTDTQYF
many	-	TRBV3-1	TRBJ1-1	TGTGCCAGCAGCCAAGATTGGGGCACTGAAGCTTTCTTT	CASSQDWGTEAFF
-	-	TRBV29-1	TRBJ1-1	TGCAGCGTCCACCAACCGACAGGAAACACTGAAGCTTTCTTT	CSVHQPTGNTEAFF
many	-	TRBV6-2/TRBV6-3	TRBJ2-2	TGTGCCAGCAGTTACTTGGCCCCCGCGAACACCGGGGAGCTGTTTTTT	CASSYLAPANTGELFF
many	-	TRBV7-9	TRBJ2-1	TGTGCCAGCAGCTTAGAATGGAGGTACAATGAGCAGTTCTTC	CASSLEWRYNEQFF
many	-	TRBV20-1	TRBJ1-4	TGCAGTGCTAGAGGAGGGGGGGGCCGGGAAAAACTGTTTTTT	CSARGGGGREKLFF
few	TRBD2	TRBV10-2	TRBJ2-3	TGCGCCAGCAGTGAGCGTAGCGGGGGGGGCCTTAGCACAGATACGCAATATTTT	CASSERSGGGLSTDTQYF
many	TRBD1	TRBV5-1	TRBJ2-5	TGCGCCAGCAGCTTTACTGGACAGGGGGAAGAGACCCAGTACTTC	CASSFTGQGEETQYF
-	-	TRBV5-6	TRBJ1-4	TGTGCCAGCAGCTGGGGGGGCACCTCAACTAATGAAAAACTGTTTTTT	CASSWGGTSTNEKLFF
-	-	TRBV30	TRBJ2-2	TGTGCCTGGAGTTTAGGGGGAGTCGGGGAGCTGTTTTTT	CAWSLGGVGELFF
many	TRBD1	TRBV9	TRBJ2-5	TGTGCCAGCAGCGGGGGGACAGCGCAAGAGACCCAGTACTTC	CASSGGTAQETQYF
many	-	TRBV27	TRBJ2-2	TGTGCCAGCACCTGGGGTTTGGGCACCGGGGAGCTGTTTTTT	CASTWGLGTGELFF
-	TRBD2	TRBV7-2	TRBJ2-5	TGTGCCAGCAGCTTAGAACCTAGCGGCAGACCCCAAGAGACCCAGTACTTC	CASSLEPSGRPQETQYF
-	TRBD1	TRBV28	TRBJ1-2	TGTGCCAGCACCAAACCTAGGGGGCGGATCTATGGCTACACCTTC	CASTKPRGRIYGYTF
few	-	TRBV11-2	TRBJ2-5	TGTGCCAGCAACTTTTTCGGGGGTGGCGAGACCCAGTACTTC	CASNFFGGGETQYF
many	-	TRBV28	TRBJ2-2	TGTGCCAGCAGTTTGTCGCAGCCCACCGGGGAGCTGTTTTTT	CASSLSQPTGELFF
many	TRBD2	TRBV2	TRBJ2-3	TGTGCCAGCAGAACCGGGACTATACACACAGATACGCAGTATTTT	CASRTGTIHTDTQYF
-	-	TRBV6-1	TRBJ1-2	TGTGCCAGTCTTACTGGGGCTACAGGGCGCTACACCTTC	CASLTGATGRYTF
few	TRBD2	TRBV10-3	TRBJ2-2	TGTGCCAGTAACCTAGCGGGGGGGCCGGACACCGGGGAGCTGTTTTTT	CASNLAGGPDTGELFF
many	-	TRBV28	TRBJ1-4	TGTGCCAGCAAACGGGCTAATGAAAAACTGTTTTTT	CASKRANEKLFF
many	-	TRBV3-1	TRBJ2-5	TGTGCCAGCAGCCATTACGGTCTTTCGGGGGAGACCCAGTACTTC	CASSHYGLSGETQYF
-	TRBD2	TRBV6-5	TRBJ2-3	TGTGCCAGCAGTTACGGCGGGGGGAAAGCAGATACGCAGTATTTT	CASSYGGGKADTQYF
few	-	TRBV24-1	TRBJ2-3	TGTGCCACCAGTGACCCGCGTACAGATACGCAGTATTTT	CATSDPRTDTQYF
-	TRBD2	TRBV13	TRBJ2-1	TGCGCCAGCAGCCAAGTCCCAGCGGGAGCGGGTGTCGAGCAGTTCTTC	CASSQVPAGAGVEQFF
-	-	TRBV15	TRBJ1-2	TGTGCCACCAGCAGAGGTGGAGAAGCTAACTATGGCTACACCTTC	CATSRGGEANYGYTF
-	TRBD2	TRBV20-1	TRBJ2-7	TGCAGTGCCTTGCCTAGCGGGAGCTCCTACGAGCAGTACTTC	CSALPSGSSYEQYF
-	TRBD1	TRBV19	TRBJ1-4	TGTGCCAGTACCACCTTTCCGGACAGGCCTGAAAAACTGTTTTTT	CASTTFPDRPEKLFF
many	-	TRBV11-2	TRBJ2-5	TGTGCCAGCAGCTTAGCCCGAGAGCGCCCTTTGAGGGCCCAGTACTTC	CASSLARERPLRAQYF
-	-	TRBV2	TRBJ1-1	TGTGCCAGCAGGGGGGGGACTGAAGCTTTCTTT	CASRGGTEAFF
few	-	TRBV12-3/TRBV12-4	TRBJ1-4	TGTGCCACCACGACGGGGAGTAGCTATGAAAAACTGTTTTTT	CATTTGSSYEKLFF
many	TRBD1	TRBV20-1	TRBJ1-2	TGCAGTGCTGGGGACAGGGGGGAATATGGCTACACCTTC	CSAGDRGEYGYTF
-	-	TRBV6-1	TRBJ1-2	TGTGCCAGCAGTGAAGTTGGGGGATATGGCTACACCTTC	CASSEVGGYGYTF
-	-	TRBV5-1	TRBJ1-6	TGCGCCAGCAGCTTGTATGCCGTCCGAAATTCACCCCTCCACTTT	CASSLYAVRNSPLHF
-	TRBD1	TRBV5-1	TRBJ2-3	TGCGCCAGCAGCTTGGATTACCGACAGGGGCCAGATACGCAGTATTTT	CASSLDYRQGPDTQYF
many	-	TRBV10-1	TRBJ1-4	TGCGCCAGCAGTGCCGGGGAAACTAATGAAAAACTGTTTTTT	CASSAGETNEKLFF
few	-	TRBV5-1	TRBJ2-1	TGCGCCAGCACCGGGGGGCCGCCCTCCTACAATGAGCAGTTCTTC	CASTGGPPSYNEQFF
few	TRBD2	TRBV2	TRBJ2-1	TGTGCCAGCACTCGAGGGGTGGCTAGCGGGGGGGGGAATGAGCAGTTCTTC	CASTRGVASGGGNEQFF
-	-	TRBV5-5	TRBJ2-7	TGTGCCAGCAGCTTCCAGGGCCACGAGCAGTACTTC	CASSFQGHEQYF
few	TRBD2	TRBV24-1	TRBJ2-3	TGTGCCACCAGTGATCGAGCGGGAAACACAGATACGCAGTATTTT	CATSDRAGNTDTQYF